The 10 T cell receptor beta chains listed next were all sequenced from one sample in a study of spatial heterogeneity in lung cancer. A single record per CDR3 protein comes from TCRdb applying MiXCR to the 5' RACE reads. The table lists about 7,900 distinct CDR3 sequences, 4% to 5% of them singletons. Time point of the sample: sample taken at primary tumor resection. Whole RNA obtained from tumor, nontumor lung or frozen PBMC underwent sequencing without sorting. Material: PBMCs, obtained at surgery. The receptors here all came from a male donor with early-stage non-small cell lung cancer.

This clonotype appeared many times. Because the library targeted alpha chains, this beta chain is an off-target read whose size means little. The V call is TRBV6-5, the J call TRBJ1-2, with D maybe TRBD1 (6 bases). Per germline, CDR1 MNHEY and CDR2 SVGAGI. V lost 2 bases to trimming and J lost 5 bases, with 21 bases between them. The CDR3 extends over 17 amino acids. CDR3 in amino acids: CASSYRVFTQGGYGYTF. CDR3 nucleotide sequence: TGTGCCAGCAGTTACCGCGTCTTCACACAGGGCGGGTATGGCTACACCTTC.

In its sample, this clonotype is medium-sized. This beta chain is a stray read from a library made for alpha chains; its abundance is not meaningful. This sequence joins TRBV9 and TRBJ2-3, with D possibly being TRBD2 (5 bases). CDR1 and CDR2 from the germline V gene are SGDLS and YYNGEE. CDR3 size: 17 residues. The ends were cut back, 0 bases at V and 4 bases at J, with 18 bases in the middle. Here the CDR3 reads CASSVGGLAGLADTQYF. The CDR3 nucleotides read TGTGCCAGCAGCGTAGGAGGGCTGGCAGGACTGGCAGATACGCAGTATTTT.

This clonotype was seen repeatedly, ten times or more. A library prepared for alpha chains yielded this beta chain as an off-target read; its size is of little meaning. The CDR3 is CASRPPKDTGELFF. The CDR3 bases are TGTGCCAGCAGGCCACCAAAAGACACCGGGGAGCTGTTTTTT. The rearrangement joins TRBV7-2 to TRBJ2-2, with D uncertain. V gave up 6 bases and J gave up 3 bases, with 11 bases separating them. The germline V gene has CDR1 SGHTA and CDR2 FQGNSA. This CDR3 spans 14 amino acids.

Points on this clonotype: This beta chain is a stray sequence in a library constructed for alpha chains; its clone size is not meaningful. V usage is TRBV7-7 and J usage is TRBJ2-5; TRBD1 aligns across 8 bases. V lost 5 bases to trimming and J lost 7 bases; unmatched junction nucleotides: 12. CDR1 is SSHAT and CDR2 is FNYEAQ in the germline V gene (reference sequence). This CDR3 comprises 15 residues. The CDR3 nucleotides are TGTGCCAGCAGCATGGCACAGGGGGAGATGGGGACCCAGTACTTC. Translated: CASSMAQGEMGTQYF.

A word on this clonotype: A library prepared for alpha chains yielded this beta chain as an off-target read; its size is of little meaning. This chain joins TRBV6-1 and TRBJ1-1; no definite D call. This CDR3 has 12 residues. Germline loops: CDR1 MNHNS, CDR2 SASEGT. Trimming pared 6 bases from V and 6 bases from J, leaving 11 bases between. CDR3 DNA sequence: TGTGCCAGCAGCATTGAGAGGGCTGAAGCTTTCTTT. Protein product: CASSIERAEAFF.

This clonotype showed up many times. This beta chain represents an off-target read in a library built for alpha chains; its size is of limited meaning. CDR3 amino acids: CASSFTFTDTQYF. CDR3 DNA: TGTGCCAGCAGCTTTACCTTCACAGATACGCAGTATTTT. The V call is TRBV7-7, the J call TRBJ2-3; D unresolved. Germline V gives CDR1 SSHAT, CDR2 FNYEAQ (reference sequence). This CDR3 has 13 amino acids. V gave up 3 bases and J gave up 2 bases, with 6 bases separating them.

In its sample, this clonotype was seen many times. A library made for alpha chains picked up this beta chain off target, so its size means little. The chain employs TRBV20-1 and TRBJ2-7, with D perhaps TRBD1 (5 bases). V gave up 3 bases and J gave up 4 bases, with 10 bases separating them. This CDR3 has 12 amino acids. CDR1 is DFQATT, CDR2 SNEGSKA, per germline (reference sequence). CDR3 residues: CSARGQKYEQYF. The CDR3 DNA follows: TGCAGTGCTAGGGGGCAGAAATACGAGCAGTACTTC.

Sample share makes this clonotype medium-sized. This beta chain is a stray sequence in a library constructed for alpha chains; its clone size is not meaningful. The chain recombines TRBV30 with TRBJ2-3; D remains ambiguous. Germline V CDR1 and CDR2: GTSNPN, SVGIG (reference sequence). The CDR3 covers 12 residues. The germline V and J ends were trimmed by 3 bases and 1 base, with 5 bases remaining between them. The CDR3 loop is CAWRLGTDTQYF. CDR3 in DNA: TGTGCCTGGAGATTAGGCACAGATACGCAGTATTTT. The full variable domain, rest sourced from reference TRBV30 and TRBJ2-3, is SQTIHQWPATLVQPVGSPLSLECTVEGTSNPNLYWYRQAAGRGLQLLFYSVGIGQISSEVPQNLSASRPQDRQFILSSKKLLLSDSGFYLCAWRLGTDTQYFGPGTRLTVL.

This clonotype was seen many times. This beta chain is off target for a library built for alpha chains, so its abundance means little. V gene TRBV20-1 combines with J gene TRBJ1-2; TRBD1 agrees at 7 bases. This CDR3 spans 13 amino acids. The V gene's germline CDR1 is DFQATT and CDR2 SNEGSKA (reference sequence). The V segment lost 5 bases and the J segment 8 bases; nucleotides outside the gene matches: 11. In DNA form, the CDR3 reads TGCAGTGCTCGCCCCGACAGGGTACGGGGCTACACCTTC. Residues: CSARPDRVRGYTF.

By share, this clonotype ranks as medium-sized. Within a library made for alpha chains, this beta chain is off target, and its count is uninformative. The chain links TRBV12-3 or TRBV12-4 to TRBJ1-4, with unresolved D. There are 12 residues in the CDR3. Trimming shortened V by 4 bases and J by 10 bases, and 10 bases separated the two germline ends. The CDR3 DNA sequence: TGTGCCAGCAGTTCCCCAGCCTTAAAACTGTTTTTT. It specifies CASSSPALKLFF.